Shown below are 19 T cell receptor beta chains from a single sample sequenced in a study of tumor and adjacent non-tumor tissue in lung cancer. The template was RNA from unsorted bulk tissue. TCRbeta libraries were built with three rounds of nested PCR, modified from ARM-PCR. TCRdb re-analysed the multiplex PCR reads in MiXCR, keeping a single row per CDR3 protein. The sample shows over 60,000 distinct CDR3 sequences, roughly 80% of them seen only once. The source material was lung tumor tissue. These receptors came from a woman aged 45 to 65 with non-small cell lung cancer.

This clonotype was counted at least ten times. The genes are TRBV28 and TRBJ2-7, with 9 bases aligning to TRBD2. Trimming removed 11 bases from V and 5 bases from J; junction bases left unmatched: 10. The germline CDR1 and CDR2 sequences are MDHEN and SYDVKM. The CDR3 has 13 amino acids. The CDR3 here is CAGGLAGRNEQYF. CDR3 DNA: TGTGCCGGCGGTCTAGCGGGAAGGAACGAGCAGTACTTC.

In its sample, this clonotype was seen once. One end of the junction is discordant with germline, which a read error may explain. The CDR3 protein is CASRPAGGITDTHYF. CDR3 DNA: TGTGCCAGCAGACCAGCGGGAGGGATCACGGATACGCATTATTTT. The rearrangement joins TRBV6-1 to TRBJ2-3; 10 nucleotides match TRBD2. Germline assignment: CDR1 MNHNS and CDR2 SASEGT. CDR3 length: 15 amino acids.

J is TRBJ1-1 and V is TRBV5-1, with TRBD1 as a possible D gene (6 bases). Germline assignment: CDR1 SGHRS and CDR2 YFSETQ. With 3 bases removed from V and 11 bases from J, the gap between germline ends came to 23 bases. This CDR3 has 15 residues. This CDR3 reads CASSSGRGRNTGAFF. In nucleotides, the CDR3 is TGCGCCAGCAGCTCTGGGAGGGGGAGGAACACTGGGGCTTTCTTT.

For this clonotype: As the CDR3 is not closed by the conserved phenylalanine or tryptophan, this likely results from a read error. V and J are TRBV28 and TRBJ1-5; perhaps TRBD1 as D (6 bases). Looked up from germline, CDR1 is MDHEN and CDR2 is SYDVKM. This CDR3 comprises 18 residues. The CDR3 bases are TGTACCAGCAGTTTCGAACAGGAGGAGAAGGGGGTGGGTCAGCCCCAGCATTTA. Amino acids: CTSSFEQEEKGVGQPQHL.

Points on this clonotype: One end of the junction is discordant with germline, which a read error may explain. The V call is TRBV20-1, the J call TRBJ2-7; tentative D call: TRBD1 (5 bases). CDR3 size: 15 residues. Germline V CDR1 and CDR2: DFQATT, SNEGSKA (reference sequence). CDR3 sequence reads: CIARNIQALSYEQYF. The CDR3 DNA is TGCATTGCTAGAAACATACAGGCCCTTTCCTACGAGCAGTACTTC.

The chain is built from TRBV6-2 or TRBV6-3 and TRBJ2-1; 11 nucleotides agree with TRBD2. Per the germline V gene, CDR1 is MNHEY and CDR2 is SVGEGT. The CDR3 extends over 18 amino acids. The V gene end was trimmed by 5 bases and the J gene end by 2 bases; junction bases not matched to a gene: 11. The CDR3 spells CASSPVYTSGSTYNEQFF. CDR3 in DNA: TGTGCCAGCAGTCCCGTATATACTAGCGGGAGTACCTACAATGAGCAGTTCTTC.

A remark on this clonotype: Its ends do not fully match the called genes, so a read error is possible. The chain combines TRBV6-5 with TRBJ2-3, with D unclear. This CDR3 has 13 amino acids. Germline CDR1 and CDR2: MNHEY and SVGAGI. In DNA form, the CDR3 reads TGTACCAGCAATTACGTGGCCACAGATACGCAGTATTTT. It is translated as CTSNYVATDTQYF.

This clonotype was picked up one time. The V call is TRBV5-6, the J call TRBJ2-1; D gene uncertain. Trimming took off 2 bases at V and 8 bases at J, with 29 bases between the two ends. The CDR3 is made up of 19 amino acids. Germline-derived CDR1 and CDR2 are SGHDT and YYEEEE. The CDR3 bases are TGTGCCAGCAGCTTAGAGGCAGGCCTCACCCCCACGCAGCATTATGAGCAGTTCTTC. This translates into CASSLEAGLTPTQHYEQFF.

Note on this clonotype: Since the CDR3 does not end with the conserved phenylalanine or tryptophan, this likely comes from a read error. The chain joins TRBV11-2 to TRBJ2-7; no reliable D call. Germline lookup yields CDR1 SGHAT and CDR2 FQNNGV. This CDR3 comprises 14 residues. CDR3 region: CASSQSSVSYEQYL. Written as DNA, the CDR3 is TGTGCCAGCAGTCAGTCGTCAGTTTCCTATGAGCAGTACTTG.

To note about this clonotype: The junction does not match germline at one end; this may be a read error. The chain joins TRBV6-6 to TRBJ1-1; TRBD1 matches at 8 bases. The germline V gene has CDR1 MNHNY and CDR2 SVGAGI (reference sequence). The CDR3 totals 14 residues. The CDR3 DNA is TGTGCTAGCAGTCCGAGGACAGGGAGGACTGAAGCTTTCTTT. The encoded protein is CASSPRTGRTEAFF.

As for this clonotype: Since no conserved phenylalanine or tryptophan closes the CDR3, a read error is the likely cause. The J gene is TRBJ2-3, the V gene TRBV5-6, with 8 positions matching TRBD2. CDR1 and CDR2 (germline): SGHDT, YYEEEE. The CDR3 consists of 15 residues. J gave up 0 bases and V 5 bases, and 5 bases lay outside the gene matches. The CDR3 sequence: CASSIAGLSTDTQYS. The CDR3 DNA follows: TGTGCCAGCAGTATAGCGGGATTAAGCACAGATACGCAGTATTCT.

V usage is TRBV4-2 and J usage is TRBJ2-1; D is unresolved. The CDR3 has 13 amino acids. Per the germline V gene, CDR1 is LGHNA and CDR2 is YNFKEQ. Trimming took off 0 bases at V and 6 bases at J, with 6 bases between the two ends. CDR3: CASSQDAVNEQFF. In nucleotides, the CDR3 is TGTGCCAGCAGCCAAGACGCAGTCAATGAGCAGTTCTTC.

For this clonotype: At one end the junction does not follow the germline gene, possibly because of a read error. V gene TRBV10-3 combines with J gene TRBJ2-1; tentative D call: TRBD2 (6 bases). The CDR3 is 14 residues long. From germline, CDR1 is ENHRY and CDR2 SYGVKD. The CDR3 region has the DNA TGTGCCATCTGTGAGTCGGGGGAGAACAATGAGCAGTTCTTC. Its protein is CAICESGENNEQFF.

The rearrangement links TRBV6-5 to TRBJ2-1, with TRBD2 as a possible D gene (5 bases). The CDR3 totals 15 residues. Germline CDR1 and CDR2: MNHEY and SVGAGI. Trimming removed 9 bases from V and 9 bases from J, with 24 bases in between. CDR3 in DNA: TGTGCCAGGAGTGTGCGGGCAGGCGGGCTTAGTGAGCAGTTCTTC. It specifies CARSVRAGGLSEQFF.

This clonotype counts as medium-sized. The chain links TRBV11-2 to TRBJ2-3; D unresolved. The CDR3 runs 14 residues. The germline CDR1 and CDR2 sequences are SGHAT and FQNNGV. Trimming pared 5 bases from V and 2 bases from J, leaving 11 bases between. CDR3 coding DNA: TGTGCCAGCAGCCCGTCGCTGTCCACAGATACGCAGTATTTT. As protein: CASSPSLSTDTQYF.

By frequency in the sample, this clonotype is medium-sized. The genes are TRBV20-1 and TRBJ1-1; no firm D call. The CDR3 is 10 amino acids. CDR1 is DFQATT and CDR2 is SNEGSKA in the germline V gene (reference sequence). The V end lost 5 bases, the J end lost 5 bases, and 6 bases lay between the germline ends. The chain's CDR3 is CSAFRTEAFF. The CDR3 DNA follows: TGCAGTGCTTTTAGGACTGAAGCTTTCTTT.

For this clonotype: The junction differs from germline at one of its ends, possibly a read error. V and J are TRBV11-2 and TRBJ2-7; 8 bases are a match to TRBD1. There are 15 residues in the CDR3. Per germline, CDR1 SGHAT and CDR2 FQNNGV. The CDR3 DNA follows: TGTGCCAGCAGGTTCGGGACAGGCGTTACCTACGAGAAGTACTTC. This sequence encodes CASRFGTGVTYEKYF.

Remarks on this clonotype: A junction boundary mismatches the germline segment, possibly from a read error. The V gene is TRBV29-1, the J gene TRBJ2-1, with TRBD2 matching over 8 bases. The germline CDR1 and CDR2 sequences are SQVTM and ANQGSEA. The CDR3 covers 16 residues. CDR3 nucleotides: TGCAGGGTTGAAACTAGCGGTAGTTACCGGGGGGTTGAGCAGTTCTTC. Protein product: CRVETSGSYRGVEQFF.

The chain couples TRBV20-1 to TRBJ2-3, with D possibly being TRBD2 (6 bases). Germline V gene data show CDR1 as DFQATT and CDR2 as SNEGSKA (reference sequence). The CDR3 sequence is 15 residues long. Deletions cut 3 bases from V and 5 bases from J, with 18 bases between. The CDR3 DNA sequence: TGCAGTGCTAGGAAACTAGTGGGAGGTAGAGATACGCAGTATTTT. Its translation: CSARKLVGGRDTQYF.